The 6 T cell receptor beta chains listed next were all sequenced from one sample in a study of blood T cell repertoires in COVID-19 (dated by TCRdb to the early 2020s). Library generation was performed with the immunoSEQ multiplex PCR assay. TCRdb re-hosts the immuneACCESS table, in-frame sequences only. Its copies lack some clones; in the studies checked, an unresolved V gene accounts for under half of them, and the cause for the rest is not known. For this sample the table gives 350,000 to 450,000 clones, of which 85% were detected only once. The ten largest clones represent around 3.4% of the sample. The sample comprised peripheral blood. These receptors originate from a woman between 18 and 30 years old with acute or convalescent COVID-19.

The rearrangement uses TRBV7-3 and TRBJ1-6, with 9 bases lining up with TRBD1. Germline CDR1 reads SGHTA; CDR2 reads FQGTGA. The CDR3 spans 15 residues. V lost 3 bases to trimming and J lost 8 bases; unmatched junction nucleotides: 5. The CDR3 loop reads CASSFRDRADSPLHF. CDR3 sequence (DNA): TGTGCCAGCAGCTTCCGGGACAGGGCCGATTCACCCCTCCACTTT.

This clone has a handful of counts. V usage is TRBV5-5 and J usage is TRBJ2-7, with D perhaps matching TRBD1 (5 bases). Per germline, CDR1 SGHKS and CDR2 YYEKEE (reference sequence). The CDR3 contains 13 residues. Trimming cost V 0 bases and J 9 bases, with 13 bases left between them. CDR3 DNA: TGTGCCAGCAGCTTGGAAGGGGCGCTGGTGCAGTACTTC. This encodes CASSLEGALVQYF.

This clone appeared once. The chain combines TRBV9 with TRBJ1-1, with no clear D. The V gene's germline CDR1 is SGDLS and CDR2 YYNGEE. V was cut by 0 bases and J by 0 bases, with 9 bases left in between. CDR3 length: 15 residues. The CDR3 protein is CASSVGGSMNTEAFF. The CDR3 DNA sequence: TGTGCCAGCAGCGTAGGAGGCAGTATGAACACTGAAGCTTTCTTT.

CDR3 sequence: CASSFWDSSTDTQYF. The CDR3, as DNA: TGTGCCAGCAGCTTTTGGGACTCCAGCACAGATACGCAGTATTTT. This sequence joins TRBV5-4 and TRBJ2-3, with D possibly matching TRBD2 (6 bases). This CDR3 region has 15 residues. V shed 2 bases and J shed 0 bases, with 10 bases lying between them. Germline V gene sequence: CDR1 SGHNT, CDR2 YYREEE (reference sequence).

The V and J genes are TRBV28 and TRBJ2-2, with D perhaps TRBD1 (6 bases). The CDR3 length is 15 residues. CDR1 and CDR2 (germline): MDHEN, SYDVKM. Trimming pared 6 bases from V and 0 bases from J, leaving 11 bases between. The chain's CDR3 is CASSPGTPNTGELFF. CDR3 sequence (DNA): TGTGCCAGCAGCCCCGGGACACCGAACACCGGGGAGCTGTTTTTT. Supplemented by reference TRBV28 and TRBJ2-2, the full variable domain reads DVKVTQSSRYLVKRTGEKVFLECVQDMDHENMFWYRQDPGLGLRLIYFSYDVKMKEKGDIPEGYSVSREKKERFSLILESASTNQTSMYLCASSPGTPNTGELFFGEGSRLTVL.

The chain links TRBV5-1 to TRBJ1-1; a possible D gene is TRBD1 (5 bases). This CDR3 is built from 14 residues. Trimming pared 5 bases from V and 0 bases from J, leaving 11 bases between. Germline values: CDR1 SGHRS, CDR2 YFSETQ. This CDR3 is CASRGGLLNTEAFF. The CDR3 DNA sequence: TGCGCCAGCAGGGGGGGACTTTTGAACACTGAAGCTTTCTTT.